This T cell receptor (beta chain) was observed in a study of early T cells in non-severe SARS-CoV-2 infection. Turning to the study itself: Chains were not paired, and sequencing was done on bulk RNA from unsorted whole blood.

V was clipped by 4 bases and J by 7 bases; unmatched bases: 5. Germline V gives CDR1 SQVTM, CDR2 ANQGSEA. This CDR3 has 13 residues. Overall study findings and caveats: The matching step, a VDJdb search, favored anti-spike CD8 responses and missed private and CD4 specificities.

The sample holds many counts of this clonotype. The antigen remains undetermined. Each cDNA molecule carried a unique molecular identifier. TCRdb ran MiXCR on the 5' RACE reads and lists one entry per CDR3 protein. Of tens of thousands of distinct CDR3 sequences in the sample, 5.3% are singletons; the top ten hold roughly a tenth. This chain links TRBV29-1 with TRBJ2-1, with 9 bases that match TRBD2. This TCR came from an adult who was a healthcare worker with PCR-confirmed SARS-CoV-2 infection or an uninfected control (not recorded which). The specimen was whole blood. The CDR3 DNA follows: TGCAGCGTTGGTGGCACTAGCGGGAATGAGCAGTTCTTC. Amino acid sequence: CSVGGTSGNEQFF.